The 20 T cell receptor beta chains below all came from one sample that was sequenced in a study of cytomegalovirus exposure and HLA in healthy donors (dated by TCRdb to about 2017). Library preparation used the immunoSEQ multiplex PCR assay. For the multiplex PCR, a mixture combining 60 forward primers for TCR Vbeta segments and 13 reverse primers for TCR Jbeta segments was used. TCRdb stores this immuneACCESS table with in-frame sequences only. Part of the clones is absent; in the studies checked, under half of the shortfall reflects unresolved V genes, and no reason is known for the rest. This sample lists approximately 160,000 clones; about four fifths were detected once. The leading ten clones occupy about 0.8% of the sample. Material: PBMCs. Every receptor here comes from a woman younger than 30 in good health and CMV-seronegative.

The rearrangement links TRBV30 to TRBJ1-2, with 7 bases fitting TRBD1. The J segment lost 5 bases and the V segment lost 6 bases, leaving 15 bases of the junction unmatched. Looked up from germline, CDR1 is GTSNPN and CDR2 is SVGIG (reference sequence). CDR3 size: 15 residues. The CDR3 DNA follows: TGTGCCTGTAGTTTAGGGCCAGGGGGTAAATATGGCTACACCTTC. Translation gives CACSLGPGGKYGYTF.

The rearrangement links TRBV5-1 to TRBJ2-1, with 9 bases matching TRBD2. The CDR3 spans 15 residues. V was pared by 6 bases and J by 5 bases, with 9 bases of the junction left unmatched. Looked up from germline, CDR1 is SGHRS and CDR2 is YFSETQ. This chain's CDR3 is CASTEAGGPNNEQFF. The CDR3 DNA is TGCGCCAGCACTGAAGCGGGAGGCCCTAACAATGAGCAGTTCTTC.

The rearrangement joins TRBV11-2 to TRBJ2-3; TRBD2 is a possible D gene (6 bases). The germline V and J ends were trimmed by 3 bases and 2 bases, with 12 bases remaining between them. CDR3 length equals 15 residues. Germline CDR1 SGHAT, CDR2 FQNNGV. CDR3 loop: CASSFGGPPTDTQYF. DNA for the CDR3: TGTGCCAGCAGCTTCGGAGGGCCCCCCACAGATACGCAGTATTTT.

The chain carries TRBV7-9 and TRBJ1-5; D unclear. V was trimmed by 4 bases and J by 2 bases, leaving 9 bases between them. The CDR3 has 14 residues. Per germline, CDR1 SEHNR and CDR2 FQNEAQ (reference sequence). The CDR3 protein is CASSSTTGNQPQHF. The CDR3 bases are TGTGCCAGCAGCTCAACCACAGGCAATCAGCCCCAGCATTTT.

The J gene is TRBJ1-5, the V gene TRBV10-3; 7 nucleotides line up with TRBD1. The CDR3 consists of 13 residues. With V trimmed by 8 bases and J by 7 bases, 8 bases remained unmatched. The germline V gene encodes CDR1 ENHRY and CDR2 SYGVKD. CDR3: CAIRGQDGQPQHF. The CDR3, as DNA: TGTGCCATCCGAGGACAGGACGGCCAGCCCCAGCATTTT.

The chain joins TRBV11-3 to TRBJ2-7; D remains unclear. V lost 5 bases, J lost 3 bases, and 14 bases lay in between. The CDR3 has 14 residues. Per germline, CDR1 SGHNT and CDR2 YENEEA. The CDR3 sequence: CASSPHPSSYEQYF. The CDR3 nucleotides read TGTGCCAGCAGCCCACACCCTTCAAGCTACGAGCAGTACTTC.

The gene calls are TRBV6-1 and TRBJ2-3, with D hard to call. Germline values: CDR1 MNHNS, CDR2 SASEGT. The CDR3 is 15 residues long. Trimming stripped 2 bases from V and 3 bases from J, with 12 bases between. The CDR3 spells CASSETLTTTDTQYF. The CDR3 bases are TGTGCCAGCAGTGAAACCCTAACTACTACAGATACGCAGTATTTT.

The rearrangement joins TRBV12-5 to TRBJ2-3; TRBD2 matches 15 bases. Germline V CDR1 and CDR2: LGHNT, FRNRAP. The trim removed 0 bases at V and 1 base at J, leaving 5 bases unmatched. CDR3 length equals 19 residues. CDR3 nucleotides: TGTGCTAGTGGTTTGGTACTCGGACTAGCGGGAGGGGGCACAGATACGCAGTATTTT. Its translation is CASGLVLGLAGGGTDTQYF.

The V gene is TRBV5-1, the J gene TRBJ2-1; D possibly corresponds to TRBD2 (6 bases). V dropped 0 bases and J dropped 3 bases, with 10 bases sitting between them. Germline CDR1 reads SGHRS; CDR2 reads YFSETQ. This CDR3 has 15 residues. CDR3 bases: TGCGCCAGCAGCTTGGTACTAGCTCGCTACAATGAGCAGTTCTTC. The encoded protein is CASSLVLARYNEQFF.

This clone appeared a single time. This sequence joins TRBV6-8 and TRBJ2-1; TRBD2 agrees at 7 bases. The CDR3 covers 17 residues. The trim removed 5 bases at V and 4 bases at J, leaving 14 bases unmatched. Looked up from germline, CDR1 is MNHGY and CDR2 is SAAAGT. For the CDR3, the DNA is TGTGCCAGCAGTCCCCCTACTCCTCGGGAGGAGTACAATGAGCAGTTCTTC. As protein: CASSPPTPREEYNEQFF.

V gene TRBV6-6 combines with J gene TRBJ2-3, with TRBD2 as a possible D gene (5 bases). There are 12 residues in the CDR3. The V gene lost 4 bases and the J gene lost 4 bases, with 6 bases spanning the gap. Germline values: CDR1 MNHNY, CDR2 SVGAGI (reference sequence). The CDR3 DNA reads as TGTGCCAGCAGTTCAGCGGCAGATACGCAGTATTTT. Protein sequence: CASSSAADTQYF.

J is TRBJ2-7 and V is TRBV7-2; perhaps TRBD2 as D (6 bases). Germline CDR1 SGHTA, CDR2 FQGNSA. The V and J ends lost 5 bases and 2 bases respectively, with 13 bases between them. The length of the CDR3 is 14 residues. The CDR3 bases are TGTGCCAGCAGCCGAGGCAGGGAGGCCTACGAGCAGTACTTC. Amino acid sequence: CASSRGREAYEQYF.

The chain recombines TRBV5-5 with TRBJ2-1, with TRBD1 matching 9 bases. The CDR3 length is 17 residues. J lost 5 bases, V lost 5 bases, and 14 bases had no gene match. The V gene's germline CDR1 is SGHKS and CDR2 YYEKEE (reference sequence). DNA for the CDR3: TGTGCCAGCAGGAAAGAACCGGGGACAGGGAATAACAATGAGCAGTTCTTC. Its protein is CASRKEPGTGNNNEQFF.

The V gene is TRBV7-9, the J gene TRBJ2-3, with TRBD2 as a possible D gene (5 bases). Germline V gene sequence: CDR1 SEHNR, CDR2 FQNEAQ (reference sequence). Trimming stripped 4 bases from V and 4 bases from J, with 15 bases between. The CDR3 loop spans 15 amino acids. This CDR3 is CASSSQSWGADTQYF. The CDR3 coding sequence is TGTGCCAGCAGCTCCCAGAGTTGGGGAGCAGATACGCAGTATTTT. Combining the CDR3 with reference TRBV7-9 and TRBJ2-3 gives the whole variable domain DTGVSQNPRHKITKRGQNVTFRCDPISEHNRLYWYRQTLGQGPEFLTYFQNEAQLEKSRLLSDRFSAERPKGSFSTLEIQRTEQGDSAMYLCASSSQSWGADTQYFGPGTRLTVL.

The V call is TRBV2, the J call TRBJ1-1, with D possibly TRBD1 on 5 matching bases. Trimming stripped 6 bases from V and 2 bases from J, with 22 bases between. The germline V gene has CDR1 SNHLY and CDR2 FYNNEI. The CDR3 sequence is 17 residues long. CDR3 in amino acids: CASRARGWGGGNTEAFF. The CDR3 DNA follows: TGTGCCAGCAGAGCAAGAGGTTGGGGCGGTGGTAACACTGAAGCTTTCTTT.

J is TRBJ2-7 and V is TRBV12-5; 11 nucleotides line up with TRBD2. The CDR3 runs to 14 residues. J was trimmed by 4 bases and V by 7 bases; bases with no gene match: 6. Germline V CDR1 and CDR2: LGHNT, FRNRAP. DNA of the CDR3: TGTGCTAGTGCCGGGACTAGCGGTAAATACGAGCAGTACTTC. Residues: CASAGTSGKYEQYF. Full variable domain (outside the CDR3, taken from reference TRBV12-5 and TRBJ2-7): DARVTQTPRHKVTEMGQEVTMRCQPILGHNTVFWYRQTMMQGLELLAYFRNRAPLDDSGMPKDRFSAEMPDATLATLKIQPSEPRDSAVYFCASAGTSGKYEQYFGPGTRLTVT.

The J gene is TRBJ2-3, the V gene TRBV28; 10 positions match TRBD1. The CDR3 covers 15 residues. Germline CDR1 MDHEN, CDR2 SYDVKM. The J segment lost 0 bases and the V segment lost 4 bases, leaving 1 base of the junction unmatched. CDR3 in amino acids: CASSWTGGSTDTQYF. The CDR3 DNA reads TGTGCCAGCAGTTGGACAGGGGGAAGCACAGATACGCAGTATTTT.

This chain connects TRBV4-1 to TRBJ2-7, with a weak D call TRBD1 (5 bases). Trimming pared 1 base from V and 1 base from J, leaving 20 bases between. The CDR3 spans 18 residues. CDR1 and CDR2 (germline): MGHRA, YSYEKL. The CDR3 DNA sequence: TGCGCCAGCAGCCAAGTGGGTAGTTGGGGCGGACGATCCTACGAGCAGTACTTC. This gives the protein CASSQVGSWGGRSYEQYF.

V usage is TRBV10-3 and J usage is TRBJ1-2; 10 positions match TRBD1. Unmatched junction bases numbered 5, after V lost 4 bases and J lost 6 bases. Germline V CDR1 and CDR2: ENHRY, SYGVKD. The CDR3 has 14 residues. As DNA, the CDR3 is TGTGCCATCAGTGGCAGGGACAGGGGTGATGGCTACACCTTC. Amino acids: CAISGRDRGDGYTF.

The J gene is TRBJ2-7, the V gene TRBV7-2, with D perhaps matching TRBD1 (6 bases). Trimming stripped 6 bases from V and 5 bases from J, with 11 bases between. This CDR3 region has 12 residues. Germline lookup yields CDR1 SGHTA and CDR2 FQGNSA. The CDR3 DNA reads TGTGCCAGCAGTCAAGGGGGAAACGAGCAGTACTTC. Translated: CASSQGGNEQYF.